One and the same sample provided the 24 T cell receptor beta chains below, sequenced in a study of T cells in Graves' hyperthyroidism and ophthalmopathy. TCR beta CDR3 region amplification was performed from RNA transcripts. In the first-round RT-PCR of the TCR CDR3, the HTBI primer set was used. A single record per CDR3 protein comes from TCRdb applying MiXCR to the multiplex PCR reads. The table includes about 380,000 distinct CDR3 sequences, roughly 14% detected once. Specimen: blood. The source of these receptors is a man between 25 and 39 years old with Graves' hyperthyroidism that later progressed to Graves' ophthalmopathy.

Many counts were recorded for this clonotype. DNA of the CDR3: TGCAGCACCCCACAAGGCAGAGCCTACGAGCAGTACTTC. Translated, it gives CSTPQGRAYEQYF. The J gene is TRBJ2-7, the V gene TRBV20-1; D is uncertain. The germline V gene encodes CDR1 DFQATT and CDR2 SNEGSKA (reference sequence). The CDR3 sequence is 13 residues long.

V usage is TRBV12-3 or TRBV12-4 and J usage is TRBJ2-1; 9 bases map to TRBD2. This CDR3 contains 16 residues. J lost 4 bases, V lost 5 bases, and 9 bases had no gene match. This CDR3 is CASSASRGGVYNEQFF. CDR3 DNA sequence: TGTGCCAGCAGTGCCTCGCGGGGGGGAGTTTACAATGAGCAGTTCTTC.

Note on this clonotype: This CDR3 is missing its conserved last phenylalanine or tryptophan, likely due to a read error. The chain is built from TRBV7-2 and TRBJ2-3; D call uncertain. The V gene's germline CDR1 is SGHTA and CDR2 FQGNSA. The CDR3 spans 14 residues. The V end lost 1 base, the J end lost 2 bases, and 7 bases lay between the germline ends. DNA for the CDR3: TGTGCCAGCAGCTTAGGATTAGCCACAGATACGCAGTATTTA. Translating gives CASSLGLATDTQYL.

The chain couples TRBV5-1 to TRBJ2-7; 9 nucleotides agree with TRBD1. V dropped 3 bases and J dropped 5; count of bases not matched to a gene: 6. CDR1 is SGHRS, CDR2 YFSETQ, per germline. This CDR3 region has 14 residues. CDR3: CASSSGQGFNEQYF. The CDR3 DNA reads TGCGCCAGCAGCTCCGGACAGGGGTTCAACGAGCAGTACTTC.

This clonotype was detected many times. The chain is built from TRBV11-3 and TRBJ2-3, with 9 positions matching TRBD1. Losses at the gene ends were 3 bases for V and 2 bases for J; bases not matched to a gene: 3. CDR1 is SGHNT, CDR2 YENEEA, per germline. The CDR3 runs to 15 residues. The CDR3 nucleotides are TGTGCCAGCAGCTTCGGACAGGGGCACACAGATACGCAGTATTTT. Its protein product is CASSFGQGHTDTQYF.

The chain couples TRBV10-3 to TRBJ2-3, with 16 bases identical to TRBD2. The CDR3 is 19 amino acids. CDR1 is ENHRY, CDR2 SYGVKD, per germline. V lost 5 bases and J lost 4; bases outside the gene matches: 12. CDR3 amino acids: CAISKGTSGGASPADTQYF. The CDR3, as DNA: TGTGCCATCAGTAAGGGGACTAGCGGGGGGGCATCGCCGGCAGATACGCAGTATTTT.

The table lists this clonotype with many counts. The V gene is TRBV2, the J gene TRBJ2-7; D possibly corresponds to TRBD2 (5 bases). Trimming cost V 5 bases and J 5 bases, with 10 bases left between them. CDR1 is SNHLY, CDR2 FYNNEI, per germline. This CDR3 has 12 residues. CDR3 DNA sequence: TGTGCCAGCAGTTGGGCGCGGGACGAGCAGTACTTC. Encoded protein: CASSWARDEQYF.

At least ten counts were recorded for this clonotype. This chain connects TRBV14 to TRBJ1-6; 9 bases line up with TRBD1. CDR3 size: 16 residues. Germline V lookup: CDR1 SGHDN, CDR2 FVKESK. Losses at the gene ends were 4 bases for V and 8 bases for J; bases not matched to a gene: 9. The CDR3 nucleotides are TGTGCCAGCAGCCTGGACAGGGGAGGGAGTGATTCACCCCTCCACTTT. This gives the protein CASSLDRGGSDSPLHF.

This clonotype has more than one count but fewer than ten. The rearrangement links TRBV20-1 to TRBJ2-1; D perhaps matches TRBD2 (6 bases). In germline, CDR1 is DFQATT, CDR2 SNEGSKA (reference sequence). The V end lost 0 bases, the J end lost 0 bases, and 12 bases lay between the germline ends. This CDR3 has 16 amino acids. The CDR3 coding sequence is TGCAGTGCTAGAGATTTCGTCGGGGGCTCCTACAATGAGCAGTTCTTC. This codes for CSARDFVGGSYNEQFF.

This clonotype was observed a few times. This chain joins TRBV4-1 and TRBJ2-1; 14 bases are a match to TRBD2. The CDR3 contains 16 residues. Losses at the gene ends were 3 bases for V and 12 bases for J; bases not matched to a gene: 10. The germline gives CDR1 MGHRA, CDR2 YSYEKL. The CDR3 here is CASSHQTSGGARGQFF. Here the CDR3 DNA reads TGCGCCAGCAGCCACCAGACTAGCGGGGGGGCCCGAGGGCAGTTCTTC.

Concerning this clonotype itself: An end of the junction does not agree with germline; a read error may underlie this. This chain uses TRBV5-6 with TRBJ2-7, with D perhaps being TRBD1 or TRBD2 (5 bases each). This CDR3 spans 14 amino acids. CDR1 is SGHDT and CDR2 is YYEEEE in the germline V gene. The CDR3 nucleotides read TGTGCCAACAGCTCGACGGGACCCCTCTACGAGCAGTACTTC. Encoded protein: CANSSTGPLYEQYF.

This clonotype has a count of ten or more. The J gene is TRBJ1-3, the V gene TRBV5-1, with D perhaps TRBD1 (5 bases). The CDR3 has 15 residues. Germline CDR1 and CDR2: SGHRS and YFSETQ. Deletions cut 4 bases from V and 0 bases from J, with 11 bases between. This CDR3 is CASSHGGVSGNTIYF. In nucleotides, the CDR3 is TGCGCCAGCAGCCACGGGGGGGTCTCTGGAAACACCATATATTTT.

This clonotype was counted between two and nine times. The CDR3 DNA reads as TGTGCCAGCAGCTTAGGAGACAGACCGCGCTATGGCTACACCTTC. As protein: CASSLGDRPRYGYTF. This chain connects TRBV7-2 to TRBJ1-2; tentative D call: TRBD1 (5 bases). V was cut by 1 base and J by 4 bases, with 13 bases left in between. Germline-derived CDR1 and CDR2 are SGHTA and FQGNSA. This CDR3 region has 15 residues.

The chain joins TRBV29-1 to TRBJ1-3, with D unresolved. The germline V gene encodes CDR1 SQVTM and CDR2 ANQGSEA. This CDR3 has 13 amino acids. CDR3 nucleotide sequence: TGCACGGCCAGTACGAACTCTGGAAACACCATATATTTT. Translating it yields CTASTNSGNTIYF. Variable domain in full (rest from reference TRBV29-1 and TRBJ1-3): SAVISQKPSRDICQRGTSLTIQCQVDSQVTMMFWYRQQPGQSLTLIATANQGSEATYESGFVIDKFPISRPNLTFSTLTVSNMSPEDSSIYLCTASTNSGNTIYFGEGSWLTVV.

There are a few counts of this clonotype. A junction boundary mismatches the germline segment, possibly from a read error. In nucleotides, the CDR3 is TGTGCCAGCTCACCGACGGGCGGACCTAACTATGACTACACCTTC. Protein product: CASSPTGGPNYDYTF. V is TRBV18 and J is TRBJ1-2; D gene uncertain. The germline V gene has CDR1 KGHSH and CDR2 LQKENI. The CDR3 runs 15 residues.

This clonotype was picked up many times. This chain connects TRBV11-2 to TRBJ2-1, with no clear D. CDR1 and CDR2 from the germline V gene are SGHAT and FQNNGV. The length of the CDR3 is 15 residues. Trimming pared 0 bases from V and 4 bases from J, leaving 10 bases between. This CDR3 is CASSLEVGFYNEQFF. CDR3 in DNA: TGTGCCAGCAGCTTAGAGGTGGGGTTTTACAATGAGCAGTTCTTC.

Concerning this clonotype: A read error may be the cause here, since a much bigger clone is one base away. The chain joins TRBV25-1 to TRBJ1-5; no firm D call. This CDR3 spans 15 amino acids. Per the germline V gene, CDR1 is MGHDK and CDR2 is SYGVNS. Here the CDR3 DNA reads TGTGTCAGCAGTGAATCCGGGCCGGCCAATCAGCCCCAGCATTTT. Its protein is CVSSESGPANQPQHF.

The rearrangement joins TRBV4-1 to TRBJ2-5; possibly TRBD1 or TRBD2 for D (6 bases each). V was clipped by 3 bases and J by 2 bases, with 13 bases between them. Germline loops: CDR1 MGHRA, CDR2 YSYEKL. The CDR3 consists of 15 residues. The CDR3 DNA sequence: TGCGCCAGCAGCCAGGAGGGGGTACTTCAAGAGACCCAGTACTTC. This gives the protein CASSQEGVLQETQYF.

This clonotype was seen a few times. The chain uses TRBV2 and TRBJ2-1, with 10 nucleotides matching TRBD1. CDR3 length equals 13 residues. V shed 8 bases and J 7 bases; nucleotides not matched to a gene: 5. Germline V gene lookup returns CDR1 SNHLY and CDR2 FYNNEI. In nucleotides, the CDR3 is TGTGCCAGCGTCTCGGACAGGGGGAATGAGCAGTTCTTC. Protein sequence: CASVSDRGNEQFF.

The gene calls are TRBV10-3 and TRBJ2-1, with TRBD1 matching over 11 bases. The CDR3 spans 14 residues. From germline, CDR1 is ENHRY and CDR2 SYGVKD. With V trimmed by 6 bases and J by 8 bases, 6 bases remained unmatched. CDR3 in amino acids: CAIRAGQGAHEQFF. CDR3 sequence (DNA): TGTGCCATCAGGGCCGGACAGGGGGCTCATGAGCAGTTCTTC.

There are many counts of this clonotype. CDR3 coding DNA: TGTGCCAGCAGCACGGGACTTAGCTACAATGAGCAGTTCTTC. Encoded protein: CASSTGLSYNEQFF. The chain employs TRBV28 and TRBJ2-1; D might be TRBD2 (6 bases). V gave up 6 bases and J gave up 3 bases, with 12 bases separating them. The CDR3 loop spans 14 amino acids. Germline V gene data show CDR1 as MDHEN and CDR2 as SYDVKM.

This clonotype was detected a few times. This CDR3 reads CASTGPKKFF. The CDR3 coding sequence is TGTGCCAGCACCGGCCCCAAGAAGTTCTTC. The rearrangement uses TRBV28 and TRBJ2-1; no reliable D call. The CDR3 has 10 residues. V was clipped by 7 bases and J by 14 bases, with 12 bases between them. Germline V gene data show CDR1 as MDHEN and CDR2 as SYDVKM.

The rearrangement joins TRBV12-3 or TRBV12-4 to TRBJ1-3; 8 nucleotides align to TRBD1. V gave up 4 bases and J gave up 3 bases; unmatched junction bases: 2. CDR3 length: 14 residues. In DNA form, the CDR3 reads TGTGCCAGCAGTTGGACAGGGATTGGAAACACCATATATTTT. Its translation: CASSWTGIGNTIYF.

This clonotype has ten or more counts. The V gene is TRBV7-3, the J gene TRBJ2-3; 9 bases agree with TRBD2. The V gene's germline CDR1 is SGHTA and CDR2 FQGTGA. V dropped 4 bases and J dropped 6; count of bases not matched to a gene: 11. This CDR3 is built from 16 residues. CDR3 amino acids: CASSSRRAGGQDTQYF. Written as DNA, the CDR3 is TGTGCCAGCAGCTCCCGAAGGGCGGGGGGGCAGGATACGCAGTATTTT.